Below, 16 T cell receptor beta chains from the same sample are listed, as sequenced in a study of response to subunit inactivated influenza vaccine. From the RT-PCR reads, TCRdb called clonotypes with MiXCR, one entry per CDR3 protein. The sample records about half a million distinct CDR3 sequences, around 8% being singletons. The sequences come from PBMCs from blood, collected roughly 24 months after vaccination. Receptors originate from a man aged 45-69 years who received an inactivated influenza vaccine.

This chain connects TRBV7-2 to TRBJ2-2; 11 positions match TRBD1. In germline, CDR1 is SGHTA, CDR2 FQGNSA. The CDR3 spans 17 residues. V shed 4 bases, J shed 4 bases, and the junction held 8 bases outside the gene matches. CDR3 sequence: CASSSALGTGGTGELFF. In DNA form, the CDR3 reads TGTGCCAGCAGCTCCGCCTTAGGGACAGGGGGCACCGGGGAGCTGTTTTTT.

In nucleotides, the CDR3 is TGCAGTGCTAGCAGGGTCGACGAGCAGTACTTC. It translates to CSASRVDEQYF. The chain is built from TRBV20-1 and TRBJ2-7, with D maybe TRBD1 (5 bases). Between the trimmed V and J ends, which lost 3 bases and 5 bases, there was a span of 8 bases. The germline V gene encodes CDR1 DFQATT and CDR2 SNEGSKA (reference sequence). The CDR3 covers 11 residues.

This clonotype was recorded at least ten times. The gene calls are TRBV28 and TRBJ1-6; 8 nucleotides align to TRBD1. The CDR3 is 15 amino acids. The germline V gene has CDR1 MDHEN and CDR2 SYDVKM. The junction had 6 bases not matched to a gene; V was cut back by 3 bases and J by 8 bases. The DNA for the CDR3 is TGTGCCAGCAGTTTCCGGGACAGGAGATATTCACCCCTCCACTTT. This codes for CASSFRDRRYSPLHF.

This clonotype was seen a handful of times. J is TRBJ1-1 and V is TRBV20-1; D remains unclear. V dropped 2 bases and J dropped 0 bases, with 7 bases sitting between them. CDR1 and CDR2 from the germline V gene are DFQATT and SNEGSKA (reference sequence). The CDR3 is 13 amino acids. The CDR3 loop reads CSARKPVNTEAFF. The CDR3, as DNA: TGCAGTGCTAGAAAGCCGGTGAACACTGAAGCTTTCTTT.

This clonotype was seen a few times. This chain links TRBV5-1 with TRBJ1-2; D is ambiguous. Germline V gene sequence: CDR1 SGHRS, CDR2 YFSETQ. The CDR3 runs to 12 residues. V was trimmed by 4 bases and J by 7 bases, leaving 11 bases between them. In DNA, the CDR3 is TGCGCCAGCAGCCAGGAAGAGAGTGGCTACACCTTC. This sequence encodes CASSQEESGYTF.

This chain links TRBV4-3 with TRBJ2-2; D is possibly TRBD2 (6 bases). The germline CDR1 and CDR2 sequences are LGHNA and YSLEER. V was cut by 6 bases and J by 8 bases, with 16 bases left in between. This CDR3 has 14 residues. Written as DNA, the CDR3 is TGCGCCAGCAGAGCCTCTAGCGAACGGGGGGAGCTGTTTTTT. Amino acids: CASRASSERGELFF.

CDR3 region: CACLDRSYEQYF. CDR3 in DNA: TGTGCCTGCCTGGACAGGTCCTACGAGCAGTACTTC. The V call is TRBV28, the J call TRBJ2-7; 7 nucleotides agree with TRBD1. There are 12 residues in the CDR3. From germline, CDR1 is MDHEN and CDR2 SYDVKM. J gave up 1 base and V 11 bases, and 5 bases lay outside the gene matches.

The chain recombines TRBV9 with TRBJ2-1, with 9 bases that match TRBD2. Losses at the gene ends were 0 bases for V and 4 bases for J; bases not matched to a gene: 14. The CDR3 sequence is 19 residues long. Germline V lookup: CDR1 SGDLS, CDR2 YYNGEE. The CDR3 DNA reads as TGTGCCAGCAGCGTAGGTAGCGGGAGAGGTTGGGATATATACAATGAGCAGTTCTTC. Translated: CASSVGSGRGWDIYNEQFF.

This clonotype was seen repeatedly, ten times or more. The chain joins TRBV12-3 or TRBV12-4 to TRBJ2-4; D possibly corresponds to TRBD1 (6 bases). Trimming took off 6 bases at V and 3 bases at J, with 15 bases between the two ends. The CDR3 length is 15 residues. CDR3 loop: CASSNLQGIKNIQYF. The CDR3 DNA reads as TGTGCCAGCAGCAATTTACAGGGAATCAAAAACATTCAGTACTTC.

This clonotype was seen a few times. The rearrangement uses TRBV20-1 and TRBJ2-7; D not certain. Germline CDR1 DFQATT, CDR2 SNEGSKA (reference sequence). V lost 1 base, J lost 3 bases, and 13 bases lay in between. The CDR3 is 14 residues long. The CDR3 sequence is CSARGSSLLYEQYF. CDR3 DNA: TGCAGTGCTAGAGGTAGTAGTCTACTCTACGAGCAGTACTTC.

The chain recombines TRBV2 with TRBJ2-3, with TRBD2 identical over 8 bases. This CDR3 is built from 13 residues. In germline, CDR1 is SNHLY, CDR2 FYNNEI. V trimming: 7 bases; J trimming: 4 bases; junction bases outside the gene matches: 4. The CDR3 region is CASTGLVPDTQYF. Written as DNA, the CDR3 is TGTGCCAGCACGGGACTAGTTCCAGATACGCAGTATTTT.

This clonotype was found many times. Here the CDR3 reads CATSDPSGRSTDTQYF. CDR3 nucleotides: TGTGCCACCAGTGATCCGAGCGGGAGGAGCACAGATACGCAGTATTTT. The chain couples TRBV24-1 to TRBJ2-3; TRBD2 agrees at 9 bases. The CDR3 totals 16 residues. Losses at the gene ends were 3 bases for V and 0 bases for J; bases not matched to a gene: 3. The germline V gene has CDR1 KGHDR and CDR2 SFDVKD.

V usage is TRBV29-1 and J usage is TRBJ2-3, with D perhaps matching TRBD2 (6 bases). This CDR3 comprises 15 residues. Germline V lookup: CDR1 SQVTM, CDR2 ANQGSEA. Trimming removed 7 bases from V and 1 base from J, with 18 bases in between. CDR3 residues: CSASPFWGGTDTQYF. For the CDR3, the DNA is TGCAGCGCCTCACCTTTCTGGGGGGGCACAGATACGCAGTATTTT.

The sample holds a few counts of this clonotype. This sequence joins TRBV7-9 and TRBJ2-5; 11 nucleotides match TRBD1. The germline CDR1 and CDR2 sequences are SEHNR and FQNEAQ (reference sequence). This CDR3 has 14 residues. V was clipped by 7 bases and J by 5 bases; unmatched bases: 6. The chain's CDR3 is CASTRTGGMETQYF. The CDR3, as DNA: TGTGCCAGCACAAGGACAGGGGGCATGGAGACCCAGTACTTC.

In its sample, this clonotype was seen many times. The chain couples TRBV6-2 or TRBV6-3 to TRBJ2-1; 10 nucleotides line up with TRBD1. The germline V gene encodes CDR1 MNHEY and CDR2 SVGEGT. V lost 6 bases and J lost 8; bases outside the gene matches: 7. This CDR3 spans 14 amino acids. The CDR3 DNA sequence: TGTGCCAGCAGAGGGACAGGGGTGGGGGATGAGCAGTTCTTC. Translation: CASRGTGVGDEQFF.

This clonotype was counted at least ten times. This chain links TRBV5-1 with TRBJ2-7, with TRBD1 matching over 10 bases. Germline V gene data show CDR1 as SGHRS and CDR2 as YFSETQ. J gave up 7 bases and V 3 bases, and 7 bases lay outside the gene matches. The CDR3 contains 14 residues. Written as DNA, the CDR3 is TGCGCCAGCAGCTGGGACAGGGGTGCGGGGGAGCAGTACTTC. Its protein is CASSWDRGAGEQYF.